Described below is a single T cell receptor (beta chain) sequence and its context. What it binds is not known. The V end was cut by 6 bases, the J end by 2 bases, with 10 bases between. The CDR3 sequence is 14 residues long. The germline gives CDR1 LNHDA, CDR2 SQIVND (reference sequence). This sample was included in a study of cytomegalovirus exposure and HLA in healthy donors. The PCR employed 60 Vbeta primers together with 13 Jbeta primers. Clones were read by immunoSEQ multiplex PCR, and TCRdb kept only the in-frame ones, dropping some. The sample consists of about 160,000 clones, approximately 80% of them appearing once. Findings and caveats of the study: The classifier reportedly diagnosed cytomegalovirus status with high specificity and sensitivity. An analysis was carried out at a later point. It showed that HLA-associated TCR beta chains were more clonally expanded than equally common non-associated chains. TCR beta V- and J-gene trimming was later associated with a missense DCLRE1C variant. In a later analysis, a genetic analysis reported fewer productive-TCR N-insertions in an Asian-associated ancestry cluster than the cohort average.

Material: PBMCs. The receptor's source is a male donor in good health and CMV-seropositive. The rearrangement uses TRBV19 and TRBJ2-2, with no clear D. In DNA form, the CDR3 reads TGTGCCAGTAGAACTGTAATTAACACCGGGGAGCTGTTTTTT. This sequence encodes CASRTVINTGELFF.